This TCR beta chain was obtained from a study of blood T cell repertoires in COVID-19. About the research overall: Collection of acute and convalescent COVID-19 samples took place in the United States, Italy and Spain.

The CDR3 covers 15 residues. V lost 3 bases, J lost 2 bases, and 13 bases lay in between. CDR1 and CDR2 (germline): SQVTM, ANQGSEA. This study enrolled people aged about 18 to 100 from approximately 25 US geographic areas. Clinical history as reported by participants underpinned cohort assignment. The repertoire was sequenced with immunoSEQ multiplex PCR; TCRdb's copy has only in-frame clones and lacks some. The sample records fewer than 250,000 clones, roughly 87% being singletons. The source of this sequence is a man aged 25-45 years who had recovered from COVID-19. This rearrangement joins TRBV29-1 to TRBJ2-2, with a weak D call TRBD1 (6 bases). Sequencing was carried out using PBMCs or T cells enriched from blood (not recorded which). The CDR3 DNA is TGCAGCGTTGATTTGGGGGCAGCTAACACCGGGGAGCTGTTTTTT. Protein product: CSVDLGAANTGELFF.